Sequencing of this TCR beta chain was carried out in a study of blood T cell repertoires in COVID-19. The table came from immunoSEQ multiplex PCR; TCRdb's copy has only in-frame clones and leaves some out. The profile shows 250,000 or so clones, approximately 90% of them singletons. The CDR3 extends over 16 amino acids. V shed 5 bases and J 6 bases; nucleotides not matched to a gene: 11. Germline V gene data show CDR1 as SGHTA and CDR2 as FQGNSA. The sequencing sample was made of PBMCs or T cells enriched from blood (not recorded which). The TCR sequence derives from a woman aged 25 to 39 with acute COVID-19. This rearrangement joins TRBV7-2 to TRBJ2-1; the match to TRBD2 covers 9 bases. The CDR3 sequence: CASSPVAGDYFNEQFF. The CDR3 nucleotides read TGTGCCAGCAGCCCAGTAGCGGGAGATTACTTCAATGAGCAGTTCTTC. Complete variable domain (other parts from reference TRBV7-2 and TRBJ2-1): GAGVSQSPSNKVTEKGKDVELRCDPISGHTALYWYRQSLGQGLEFLIYFQGNSAPDKSGLPSDRFSAERTGGSVSTLTIQRTQQEDSAVYLCASSPVAGDYFNEQFFGPGTRLTVL.